Following are 7 T cell receptor beta chains from one sample sequenced in a study of shared clonotypes between healthy human individuals (dated by TCRdb to the early 2020s). The library was obtained by the immunoSEQ multiplex PCR assay. As stored in TCRdb, this immuneACCESS dataset retains in-frame rearrangements with V and J assigned. A fraction of the clones does not appear; measured against another copy, unresolved V genes explain less than half of the discrepancy, and the remainder lacks a known reason. Counted in this sample were about 1.1 million clones; approximately 77% of them appeared once. The biggest ten clones account for roughly 0.9% of the sample. What was sequenced was memory CD4+ T cells from PBMCs. Explained via the paper, the cell subset or site label denotes: CD45RA-negative fraction. Receptors were obtained from a man aged 18 to 29 in good health. Some clones in this sample may be carry-over from other donors' samples.

The rearrangement uses TRBV11-2 and TRBJ2-7; D may match TRBD1 or TRBD2 (5 bases each). Trimming took 1 base from V and 4 from J, leaving 14 bases between them. This CDR3 spans 15 amino acids. The germline gives CDR1 SGHAT, CDR2 FQNNGV. For the CDR3, the DNA is TGTGCCAGCAGCTTAGTAGGGGAGACCTTTTACGAGCAGTACTTC. Translating gives CASSLVGETFYEQYF.

The chain combines TRBV28 with TRBJ2-2; 7 bases match TRBD2. Germline CDR1 MDHEN, CDR2 SYDVKM. J gave up 7 bases and V 2 bases, and 7 bases lay outside the gene matches. This CDR3 is built from 15 residues. CDR3 DNA: TGTGCCAGCAGTTTAGGGAGGGTAGTGGGCGGGGAGCTGTTTTTT. This sequence encodes CASSLGRVVGGELFF.

The chain joins TRBV27 to TRBJ1-4; D unresolved. The V gene's germline CDR1 is MNHEY and CDR2 SMNVEV (reference sequence). The CDR3 spans 14 residues. V lost 2 bases, J lost 0 bases, and 4 bases lay in between. CDR3 DNA sequence: TGTGCCAGCAGTTTACGGGCAACTAATGAAAAACTGTTTTTT. Its protein is CASSLRATNEKLFF.

This sequence joins TRBV29-1 and TRBJ1-5; D is perhaps TRBD1 (6 bases). This CDR3 region has 11 residues. Germline V gene sequence: CDR1 SQVTM, CDR2 ANQGSEA. V lost 7 bases to trimming and J lost 16 bases, with 20 bases between them. Written as DNA, the CDR3 is TGCAGCGCTACTAAAGGGGGGTTAGAACATTTT. Residues: CSATKGGLEHF.

The DNA of the CDR3 is TGTGCCAGCAGTGAATTTAGTACAGGGGGAGATTTCTCCTACGAGCAGTACTTC. It codes for CASSEFSTGGDFSYEQYF. The chain joins TRBV6-1 to TRBJ2-7; 8 positions match TRBD1. Germline CDR1 and CDR2: MNHNS and SASEGT. After removal of 2 bases from V and 0 bases from J, the junction contained 12 bases not matched to a gene. This CDR3 spans 18 amino acids.

This chain uses TRBV5-6 with TRBJ2-7, with a weak D call TRBD2 (6 bases). Looked up from germline, CDR1 is SGHDT and CDR2 is YYEEEE. CDR3 length: 14 amino acids. The V and J ends lost 1 base and 6 bases respectively, with 14 bases between them. CDR3 sequence (DNA): TGTGCCAGCAGCTTGTTGGAGGGTAGGGGCGAGCAGTACTTC. Translated, it gives CASSLLEGRGEQYF.

DNA for the CDR3: TGTGCCAGCAGTCACGAGGGGGGTCAGCCCCAGCATTTT. Translated, it gives CASSHEGGQPQHF. This chain uses TRBV6-5 with TRBJ1-5; tentative D call: TRBD1 (6 bases). This CDR3 comprises 13 residues. V dropped 5 bases and J dropped 6 bases, with 11 bases sitting between them. CDR1 is MNHEY, CDR2 SVGAGI, per germline.